A single sample gave rise to the 23 T cell receptor beta chains below, sequenced in a study of blood T cell repertoires in COVID-19. This table comes from immunoSEQ multiplex PCR, and its TCRdb copy is limited to in-frame clones, with some not included. The sample holds more than 100,000 clones; 80% to 90% are singletons and the top ten take almost 0.9%. The sequenced material came from peripheral blood. These receptors were obtained from a woman aged 45 to 65 with active or convalescent COVID-19.

The chain couples TRBV19 to TRBJ1-3; TRBD1 agrees at 7 bases. V shed 5 bases, J shed 5 bases, and the junction held 6 bases outside the gene matches. Germline CDR1 is LNHDA and CDR2 is SQIVND (reference sequence). The CDR3 has 14 residues. The CDR3 DNA sequence: TGTGCCAGTAGTCACCGGGACAGAAGAAACACCATATATTTT. This sequence encodes CASSHRDRRNTIYF.

The chain is built from TRBV7-9 and TRBJ1-5, with TRBD1 matching over 9 bases. The CDR3 consists of 17 residues. Germline CDR1 SEHNR, CDR2 FQNEAQ (reference sequence). With V trimmed by 5 bases and J by 0 bases, 8 bases remained unmatched. This chain's CDR3 is CASSRDRDFDSNQPQHF. The CDR3 region has the DNA TGTGCCAGCAGCCGGGACAGGGATTTTGATAGCAATCAGCCCCAGCATTTT.

V usage is TRBV6-5 and J usage is TRBJ2-7; D remains ambiguous. This CDR3 region has 13 residues. Germline loops: CDR1 MNHEY, CDR2 SVGAGI. Trimming took off 0 bases at V and 4 bases at J, with 7 bases between the two ends. The CDR3 sequence: CASSYSAGYEQYF. In DNA form, the CDR3 reads TGTGCCAGCAGTTACTCGGCAGGTTACGAGCAGTACTTC.

The genes are TRBV7-3 and TRBJ1-1; 7 positions match TRBD1. CDR3 length equals 14 residues. The ends lost 5 bases at V and 4 bases at J; junction bases unmatched: 7. In germline, CDR1 is SGHTA, CDR2 FQGTGA. The CDR3 loop is CASSPTGPPTEAFF. In DNA form, the CDR3 reads TGTGCCAGCAGCCCGACAGGGCCACCCACTGAAGCTTTCTTT.

The gene calls are TRBV29-1 and TRBJ2-5; 12 nucleotides agree with TRBD1. Per the germline V gene, CDR1 is SQVTM and CDR2 is ANQGSEA. J was trimmed by 4 bases and V by 4 bases; bases with no gene match: 4. The CDR3 has 14 amino acids. The DNA of the CDR3 is TGCAGCGTTGGAGGGACAGGGGGCGCAGAGACCCAGTACTTC. It translates to CSVGGTGGAETQYF. The full variable domain, in which reference TRBV29-1 and TRBJ2-5 provide the parts outside the CDR3, is SAVISQKPSRDICQRGTSLTIQCQVDSQVTMMFWYRQQPGQSLTLIATANQGSEATYESGFVIDKFPISRPNLTFSTLTVSNMSPEDSSIYLCSVGGTGGAETQYFGPGTRLLVL.

The chain joins TRBV25-1 to TRBJ1-4; 8 bases are a match to TRBD1. Germline V gives CDR1 MGHDK, CDR2 SYGVNS. The V and J ends lost 10 bases and 3 bases, in that order; junction bases with no gene match: 4. The CDR3 runs to 13 residues. The CDR3 loop is CATKTGANEKLFF. The CDR3 coding sequence is TGTGCCACCAAGACAGGGGCTAATGAAAAACTGTTTTTT.

This clone was observed a handful of times. The chain joins TRBV7-9 to TRBJ1-4; D not certain. The CDR3 extends over 14 amino acids. V dropped 2 bases and J dropped 9 bases, with 13 bases sitting between them. Germline CDR1 SEHNR, CDR2 FQNEAQ (reference sequence). The CDR3 loop reads CASSLMEGSQKLFF. In nucleotides, the CDR3 is TGTGCCAGCAGCTTAATGGAGGGATCCCAAAAACTGTTTTTT.

J is TRBJ2-1 and V is TRBV11-3; D not resolved. Between the trimmed V and J ends, which lost 2 bases and 10 bases, there was a span of 9 bases. Germline CDR1 and CDR2: SGHNT and YENEEA. CDR3 size: 12 residues. The CDR3 nucleotides read TGTGCCAGCAGCTTAAATTCCCTAGAGCAGTTCTTC. Protein product: CASSLNSLEQFF.

This chain connects TRBV7-9 to TRBJ1-2; unclear D gene. CDR1 and CDR2 (germline): SEHNR, FQNEAQ (reference sequence). CDR3 length: 18 amino acids. The V gene lost 1 base and the J gene lost 4 bases, with 22 bases spanning the gap. The CDR3 nucleotides read TGTGCCAGCAGCTTAGGTCTGGGAGCCTTAGCGGGTCCCTATGGCTACACCTTC. Translating gives CASSLGLGALAGPYGYTF.

V and J are TRBV21-1 and TRBJ2-7; the DNA was not compared with TRBD1, the D call given in the table. TRBV21-1 is recorded as a pseudogene. The CDR3 is 17 residues long. This CDR3 is CASSKVTGTGREDEQYF. CDR3 in DNA: TGTGCCAGCAGCAAAGTTACGGGGACAGGACGAGAGGACGAGCAGTACTTC.

The chain recombines TRBV20-1 with TRBJ2-3, with TRBD2 as a possible D gene (5 bases). This CDR3 has 11 residues. Germline CDR1 is DFQATT and CDR2 is SNEGSKA (reference sequence). Trimming left V 7 bases short and J 6 bases short, with 11 bases between. Here the CDR3 DNA reads TGCAGTGGCCCGGGCGGGGATACGCAGTATTTT. Its translation is CSGPGGDTQYF.

This chain uses TRBV5-1 with TRBJ2-2, with D tentatively TRBD1 (6 bases). This CDR3 comprises 16 residues. The V and J ends lost 4 bases and 0 bases respectively, with 13 bases between them. Germline assignment: CDR1 SGHRS and CDR2 YFSETQ. In nucleotides, the CDR3 is TGCGCCAGCAGCACCGGGACATCCGCGAACACCGGGGAGCTGTTTTTT. Its translation: CASSTGTSANTGELFF.

V gene TRBV7-3 combines with J gene TRBJ2-2; no definite D call. Germline V CDR1 and CDR2: SGHTA, FQGTGA. V dropped 5 bases and J dropped 5 bases, with 15 bases sitting between them. The CDR3 is made up of 15 amino acids. CDR3 amino acids: CASSPRGPLTGELFF. The CDR3, as DNA: TGTGCCAGCAGCCCACGAGGCCCTTTGACCGGGGAGCTGTTTTTT.

This chain connects TRBV7-9 to TRBJ2-1, with D perhaps TRBD2 (6 bases). Trimming cost V 6 bases and J 5 bases, with 11 bases left between them. Germline-derived CDR1 and CDR2 are SEHNR and FQNEAQ (reference sequence). This CDR3 comprises 13 residues. This CDR3 is CASSSTSNNEQFF. CDR3 nucleotides: TGTGCCAGCAGTTCGACTAGTAACAATGAGCAGTTCTTC.

CDR3 bases: TGTGCCGTACGTCGGACTAGCGGGGCGACTGGTGGTTACGAGCAGTACTTC. This sequence encodes CAVRRTSGATGGYEQYF. The genes are TRBV10-3 and TRBJ2-7; 12 nucleotides match TRBD2. After removal of 11 bases from V and 4 bases from J, the junction contained 18 bases not matched to a gene. The CDR3 spans 17 residues. The germline CDR1 and CDR2 sequences are ENHRY and SYGVKD.

The chain employs TRBV5-1 and TRBJ2-1, with D possibly being TRBD1 (6 bases). Per germline, CDR1 SGHRS and CDR2 YFSETQ. This CDR3 is 14 amino acids long. The V gene lost 4 bases and the J gene lost 5 bases, with 13 bases spanning the gap. CDR3 protein: CASSPPDSNNEQFF. As DNA, the CDR3 is TGCGCCAGCAGCCCTCCGGACAGTAACAATGAGCAGTTCTTC.

The chain links TRBV6-5 to TRBJ2-7, with D perhaps matching TRBD2 (6 bases). V was clipped by 7 bases and J by 2 bases, with 15 bases between them. The CDR3 length is 14 residues. Per the germline V gene, CDR1 is MNHEY and CDR2 is SVGAGI. The CDR3 sequence is CASTSSASPYEQYF. The DNA of the CDR3 is TGTGCCAGCACCTCTAGCGCTTCCCCCTACGAGCAGTACTTC.

V and J are TRBV7-9 and TRBJ2-1; 9 nucleotides line up with TRBD2. V lost 5 bases, J lost 7 bases, and 6 bases stayed unmatched. Germline CDR1 is SEHNR and CDR2 is FQNEAQ (reference sequence). The CDR3 has 14 amino acids. CDR3 sequence (DNA): TGTGCCAGCAGCCTTTCGACTAGCGGAAATGAGCAGTTCTTC. It specifies CASSLSTSGNEQFF. Drawing the rest from reference TRBV7-9 and TRBJ2-1, the complete variable domain is DTGVSQNPRHKITKRGQNVTFRCDPISEHNRLYWYRQTLGQGPEFLTYFQNEAQLEKSRLLSDRFSAERPKGSFSTLEIQRTEQGDSAMYLCASSLSTSGNEQFFGPGTRLTVL.

The CDR3 region has the DNA TGTGCTAGTGGTTTTAGCGGGGGGCCGAGCTCCTACAATGAGCAGTTCTTC. It is translated as CASGFSGGPSSYNEQFF. This rearrangement joins TRBV12-5 to TRBJ2-1, with 10 bases lining up with TRBD2. CDR1 and CDR2 from the germline V gene are LGHNT and FRNRAP. This CDR3 region has 17 residues. J gave up 0 bases and V 3 bases, and 5 bases lay outside the gene matches.

This clone was seen a single time. The chain has TRBV10-2 and TRBJ2-3, with a possible D match to TRBD2 (5 bases). The CDR3 extends over 16 amino acids. Trimming removed 3 bases from V and 2 bases from J, with 15 bases in between. Germline V gives CDR1 WSHSY, CDR2 SAAADI. The CDR3 bases are TGCGCCAGCAGTGACGAACTAGAAAAGATCACAGATACGCAGTATTTT. This gives the protein CASSDELEKITDTQYF.

This rearrangement joins TRBV28 to TRBJ2-2; 7 nucleotides line up with TRBD1. CDR1 is MDHEN, CDR2 SYDVKM, per germline. The V gene end was trimmed by 2 bases and the J gene end by 5 bases; junction bases not matched to a gene: 8. CDR3 length: 16 amino acids. The CDR3 DNA follows: TGTGCCAGCAGTTTAAATACAGGGGTCGGGACCGGGGAGCTGTTTTTT. This codes for CASSLNTGVGTGELFF. Full variable domain (remainder filled in from reference TRBV28 and TRBJ2-2): DVKVTQSSRYLVKRTGEKVFLECVQDMDHENMFWYRQDPGLGLRLIYFSYDVKMKEKGDIPEGYSVSREKKERFSLILESASTNQTSMYLCASSLNTGVGTGELFFGEGSRLTVL.

The genes are TRBV7-2 and TRBJ2-1; 8 positions agree with TRBD2. The CDR3 extends over 15 amino acids. CDR1 and CDR2 from the germline V gene are SGHTA and FQGNSA. With 5 bases clipped from V and 7 bases from J, the junction kept 10 bases outside the gene matches. CDR3 sequence reads: CASSLTSGGWNEQFF. The CDR3 DNA reads as TGTGCCAGCAGCCTAACTAGCGGAGGATGGAATGAGCAGTTCTTC.

The chain carries TRBV7-2 and TRBJ2-1; 8 bases agree with TRBD2. V dropped 1 base and J dropped 7; count of bases not matched to a gene: 15. CDR1 is SGHTA, CDR2 FQGNSA, per germline. The CDR3 has 18 amino acids. CDR3 bases: TGTGCCAGCAGCTTAGAGGGCGGCGTTTGGGCTAGCGGGAATGAGCAGTTCTTC. It codes for CASSLEGGVWASGNEQFF.